A single sample gave rise to the 7 T cell receptor beta chains below, sequenced in a study of cytomegalovirus exposure and HLA in healthy donors. This PCR relied on a set of 60 Vbeta primers and 13 Jbeta primers. TCRdb keeps only in-frame clones here, not all; method: immunoSEQ multiplex PCR. Of 190,000 or so clones listed, 79% are singletons. The sequenced sample consisted of PBMCs. These receptors all stem from a girl between 5 and 17 years old in good health and CMV-seropositive.

The rearrangement links TRBV4-3 to TRBJ2-2, with a tentative D call TRBD2 (6 bases). Germline values: CDR1 LGHNA, CDR2 YSLEER. V lost 4 bases and J lost 7, with 10 bases in between. This CDR3 region has 13 residues. The CDR3 region is CASSPGGGGELFF. The CDR3 nucleotides read TGCGCCAGCAGCCCTGGGGGAGGCGGGGAGCTGTTTTTT.

This clone has only one observation. The chain uses TRBV4-3 and TRBJ1-1, with D perhaps TRBD1 (5 bases). Germline V gene sequence: CDR1 LGHNA, CDR2 YSLEER. V was trimmed by 0 bases and J by 3 bases, leaving 14 bases between them. The CDR3 spans 16 residues. The chain's CDR3 is CASSQDLAGMDTEAFF. The CDR3 DNA reads TGCGCCAGCAGCCAAGATCTCGCAGGGATGGACACTGAAGCTTTCTTT.

The chain couples TRBV5-5 to TRBJ1-4, with 8 bases fitting TRBD1. After removal of 4 bases from V and 2 bases from J, the junction contained 4 bases not matched to a gene. The CDR3 runs to 15 residues. In germline, CDR1 is SGHKS, CDR2 YYEKEE (reference sequence). The CDR3 loop reads CASSAQGATNEKLFF. CDR3 nucleotide sequence: TGTGCCAGCAGCGCTCAGGGGGCTACTAATGAAAAACTGTTTTTT.

The chain couples TRBV4-3 to TRBJ1-2; TRBD1 is a possible D gene (5 bases). The V and J ends lost 0 bases and 8 bases respectively, with 13 bases between them. This CDR3 has 14 amino acids. Per the germline V gene, CDR1 is LGHNA and CDR2 is YSLEER. DNA for the CDR3: TGCGCCAGCAGCCAAGAGGGGCGGACGGAGGGCTACACCTTC. Protein sequence: CASSQEGRTEGYTF.

The gene calls are TRBV2 and TRBJ1-6, with 8 bases lining up with TRBD1. V dropped 8 bases and J dropped 10; count of bases not matched to a gene: 10. The CDR3 totals 14 residues. Germline CDR1 is SNHLY and CDR2 is FYNNEI. The DNA of the CDR3 is TGTGCCAGCGGGGCAGGGGGCGATGGGTCACCCCTCCACTTT. This gives the protein CASGAGGDGSPLHF.

This chain connects TRBV19 to TRBJ1-2; perhaps TRBD1 as D (5 bases). The CDR3 is made up of 14 amino acids. V was trimmed by 6 bases and J by 2 bases, leaving 13 bases between them. Germline CDR1 LNHDA, CDR2 SQIVND (reference sequence). CDR3 sequence: CASSRDSLNYGYTF. DNA for the CDR3: TGTGCCAGTAGCCGCGACAGCTTGAACTATGGCTACACCTTC.

The genes are TRBV19 and TRBJ1-5; 8 bases line up with TRBD1. The CDR3 has 13 amino acids. With V trimmed by 5 bases and J by 7 bases, 4 bases remained unmatched. The germline V gene has CDR1 LNHDA and CDR2 SQIVND (reference sequence). The CDR3 spells CASSDRGWQPQHF. CDR3 nucleotides: TGTGCCAGTAGTGACAGGGGATGGCAGCCCCAGCATTTT.